This T cell receptor (beta chain) is drawn from a study of OX40 agonist ivuxolimab in advanced cancers. Study-wide context: Those enrolled were 80% to 85% male, with a mean age of around 55 years and ages from about 20 to 85. Three patients got partial responses; one had hepatocellular carcinoma and two had cutaneous melanoma.

V was clipped by 0 bases and J by 2 bases; unmatched bases: 5. CDR3 size: 16 residues. CDR1 SGHVS and CDR2 FNYEAQ come from the germline V gene. TCRdb's copy holds only in-frame clones and misses some; the assay was immunoSEQ multiplex PCR. Here the sample spans under 85,000 clones, 93% being singletons. Points on this clone: Its specificity is unknown.

Study-wide findings and caveats: Expanded clones tended on average to be more numerous among CD8+ T cells than CD4+.

The input for sequencing was CD4+ or CD8+ T cells sorted from blood, taken in a trial of the OX40 agonist ivuxolimab. The chain employs TRBV7-6 and TRBJ2-5; 8 nucleotides agree with TRBD1. The sequence was obtained from an adult with an advanced solid tumor such as melanoma, head and neck, liver or kidney cancer. CDR3 amino acids: CASSLAGRGPQETQYF. Here the CDR3 DNA reads TGTGCCAGCAGCTTAGCAGGCAGGGGGCCTCAAGAGACCCAGTACTTC.